These 21 T cell receptor beta chains came from one sample sequenced in a study of blood T cells in healthy people across ages. Sample-barcoded 5' priming and a J-beta primer mix drove a second PCR of 7 to 11 cycles. TCRdb passed the 5' RACE reads through MiXCR, listing each CDR3 protein once. In the table there are 750,000 to 1,000,000 distinct CDR3 sequences, 29% of which are singletons. The sample also formed part of further work on T cells of mothers and their children.

The sample consisted of blood. The receptors were sampled from a woman aged 35 to 49 in good health.

In its sample, this clonotype was seen a few times. The junction does not match germline at one end; this may be a read error. J is TRBJ2-1 and V is TRBV7-2; the D gene is possibly TRBD2 (8 bases). Germline CDR1 and CDR2: SGHTA and FQGNSA. This CDR3 region has 17 residues. This CDR3 is CARSLQPGGRGDSEQFF. Written as DNA, the CDR3 is TGTGCCAGAAGCTTACAACCTGGTGGGCGGGGGGACAGTGAGCAGTTCTTC.

Of note for this clonotype: One junction end does not reproduce the germline sequence, and a read error may be involved. The V and J genes are TRBV12-3 or TRBV12-4 and TRBJ1-2; 7 bases line up with TRBD1. The CDR3 covers 15 residues. CDR3 loop: CASSLRQGQNYGCTF. In DNA form, the CDR3 reads TGTGCCAGCAGCTTGCGTCAGGGACAGAACTATGGCTGCACCTTC.

Only one count was recorded for this clonotype. One base away lies a much larger clone, so this may be a sequencing read error. The rearrangement joins TRBV6-4 to TRBJ2-3; TRBD2 might be the D (5 bases). The CDR3 length is 13 residues. The germline V gene has CDR1 MRHNA and CDR2 SNTAGT. Trimming removed 4 bases at V and 2 bases at J, with 7 bases between. CDR3 in DNA: TGTGCCAGCAGTGCCGGGGTCACAGATACGCAGTATTTT. Its protein product is CASSAGVTDTQYF.

This clonotype was seen a few times. The gene calls are TRBV7-2 and TRBJ2-7, with TRBD1 as a possible D gene (7 bases). This CDR3 spans 16 amino acids. V lost 3 bases and J 0 bases, leaving 15 bases between the germline ends. Germline values: CDR1 SGHTA, CDR2 FQGNSA. CDR3 DNA: TGTGCCAGCAGCTTTCAGGGGGGTATCAGCTCCTACGAGCAGTACTTC. It is translated as CASSFQGGISSYEQYF.

The chain recombines TRBV20-1 with TRBJ1-5; the match to TRBD1 covers 7 bases. V trimming: 7 bases; J trimming: 0 bases; junction bases outside the gene matches: 9. The germline CDR1 and CDR2 sequences are DFQATT and SNEGSKA (reference sequence). This CDR3 contains 15 residues. CDR3 in amino acids: CSVFRGTFSNQPQHF. CDR3 sequence (DNA): TGCAGTGTCTTCAGGGGGACCTTTAGCAATCAGCCCCAGCATTTT.

This clonotype was picked up a small number of times. The chain uses TRBV18 and TRBJ2-1, with 7 bases that match TRBD2. Per the germline V gene, CDR1 is KGHSH and CDR2 is LQKENI. The CDR3 spans 14 residues. The V and J ends lost 3 bases and 8 bases, in that order; junction bases with no gene match: 7. The CDR3 region has the DNA TGTGCCAGCTCACCGACTAGCCGGGCTTATGAGCAGTTCTTC. It translates to CASSPTSRAYEQFF.

Regarding this clonotype: A junction end diverges from the germline sequence, so it may reflect a read error. The chain combines TRBV6-5 with TRBJ1-5; D might be TRBD1 (6 bases). The CDR3 length is 12 residues. Looked up from germline, CDR1 is MNHEY and CDR2 is SVGAGI. The CDR3 DNA reads TGTACCAGCAGGGGAAGGGGTCAGCCCCAGCATTTT. Translated, it gives CTSRGRGQPQHF.

The CDR3: CSARGPGYTGELFF. CDR3 DNA sequence: TGCAGTGCTAGAGGTCCGGGGTATACCGGGGAGCTGTTTTTT. This chain links TRBV20-1 with TRBJ2-2, with a tentative D call TRBD2 (5 bases). The CDR3 extends over 14 amino acids. Trimming cost V 1 base and J 5 bases, with 11 bases left between them. Per germline, CDR1 DFQATT and CDR2 SNEGSKA (reference sequence).

As for this clonotype: A much larger clonotype is one base distant, so this may be a read error. The chain joins TRBV7-3 to TRBJ2-7; D gene uncertain. This CDR3 is built from 13 residues. Germline V gene data show CDR1 as SGHTA and CDR2 as FQGTGA. The CDR3: CTSSLNSRDEQYF. CDR3 nucleotides: TGTACCAGCAGCTTAAACAGCCGGGACGAGCAGTACTTC.

Only a few counts were recorded for this clonotype. The CDR3: CASSPDGGRTYEQYF. The CDR3 DNA follows: TGCGCCAGCAGCCCGGATGGGGGCCGGACCTACGAGCAGTACTTC. The J gene is TRBJ2-7, the V gene TRBV5-1; a weak D match, TRBD1 (6 bases). Germline CDR1 SGHRS, CDR2 YFSETQ. CDR3 size: 15 residues. Trimming left V 4 bases short and J 2 bases short, with 16 bases between.

The genes are TRBV20-1 and TRBJ1-6, with no clear D. V lost 0 bases, J lost 10 bases, and 16 bases lay in between. The CDR3 contains 15 residues. CDR1 is DFQATT and CDR2 is SNEGSKA in the germline V gene (reference sequence). The CDR3 bases are TGCAGTGCTAGAGATTCGACGACGCAACGGTCACCCCTCCACTTT. Translated, it gives CSARDSTTQRSPLHF.

This clonotype was picked up a small number of times. The chain links TRBV4-3 to TRBJ2-1; D is uncertain. CDR1 LGHNA and CDR2 YSLEER come from the germline V gene. V dropped 3 bases and J dropped 8 bases, with 11 bases sitting between them. This CDR3 region has 13 residues. The CDR3 DNA follows: TGCGCCAGCAGCCATGGTTTTAAGGATGAGCAGTTCTTC. Residues: CASSHGFKDEQFF.

With regard to this clonotype: A read error may be the cause here, since a much bigger clone is one base away. CDR3 nucleotides: TGCGCCAGCAGCTTGGCCCCGCGGGGGAGCTCCAATGAGCAGTTCTTC. It codes for CASSLAPRGSSNEQFF. The J gene is TRBJ2-1, the V gene TRBV5-1; 7 bases match TRBD2. Germline loops: CDR1 SGHRS, CDR2 YFSETQ. The CDR3 is made up of 16 amino acids. J gave up 6 bases and V 0 bases, and 9 bases lay outside the gene matches.

CDR3 sequence (DNA): TGCGCCAGCAGCTTGCCAGCGAACACCGGGGAGCTGTTTTTT. Residues: CASSLPANTGELFF. The chain employs TRBV5-1 and TRBJ2-2; D call uncertain. The CDR3 length is 14 residues. V was clipped by 1 base and J by 0 bases, with 4 bases between them. The germline V gene encodes CDR1 SGHRS and CDR2 YFSETQ.

This clonotype came up many times. The gene calls are TRBV12-3 or TRBV12-4 and TRBJ2-3, with 13 bases lining up with TRBD2. The CDR3 length is 16 residues. V shed 6 bases and J 3 bases; nucleotides not matched to a gene: 6. Written as DNA, the CDR3 is TGTGCCAGCAGACTAGCGGGGGGGCGGACGACAGATACGCAGTATTTT. It is translated as CASRLAGGRTTDTQYF.

The chain carries TRBV7-3 and TRBJ2-1; TRBD2 matches at 9 bases. Germline lookup yields CDR1 SGHTA and CDR2 FQGTGA. This CDR3 region has 14 residues. V trimming: 11 bases; J trimming: 7 bases; junction bases outside the gene matches: 12. This CDR3 reads CAGSRLAGFNEQFF. Written as DNA, the CDR3 is TGTGCCGGCTCTCGTCTAGCGGGGTTTAATGAGCAGTTCTTC.

This clonotype was counted ten times or more. The rearrangement uses TRBV5-1 and TRBJ2-7, with 8 bases that match TRBD1. V lost 4 bases, J lost 3 bases, and 9 bases stayed unmatched. CDR3 length: 15 residues. Germline V gives CDR1 SGHRS, CDR2 YFSETQ. The CDR3 loop is CASSAEGGQGYEQYF. The CDR3 nucleotides are TGCGCCAGCAGCGCGGAGGGCGGACAGGGCTACGAGCAGTACTTC.

CDR3 in amino acids: CATSDDGLAGVHENEQYF. The CDR3 DNA reads as TGTGCCACCAGTGATGATGGACTAGCGGGGGTCCACGAGAATGAGCAGTACTTC. The chain recombines TRBV24-1 with TRBJ2-7; TRBD2 matches 13 bases. The CDR3 spans 18 residues. V dropped 3 bases and J dropped 7; count of bases not matched to a gene: 14. Germline V gives CDR1 KGHDR, CDR2 SFDVKD.

Comment on this clonotype: This may be a read error: a much more frequent sequence differs by one nucleotide. The chain joins TRBV24-1 to TRBJ2-4, with TRBD1 matching 10 bases. CDR1 and CDR2 (germline): KGHDR, SFDVKD. This CDR3 contains 14 residues. V shed 9 bases and J 13 bases; nucleotides not matched to a gene: 14. The CDR3 DNA reads as TGTGCCACCCAAGGACAGGGGGGGTTGAATGAGCAGTACTTC. Translating gives CATQGQGGLNEQYF.

This clonotype was recorded at least ten times. V gene TRBV2 combines with J gene TRBJ2-5; D is ambiguous. The CDR3 totals 11 residues. Germline V gene sequence: CDR1 SNHLY, CDR2 FYNNEI. Trimming shortened V by 3 bases and J by 7 bases, and 6 bases separated the two germline ends. The CDR3 spells CASSEIVTQYF. The CDR3 DNA reads as TGTGCCAGCAGTGAGATAGTGACCCAGTACTTC.

Remarks on this clonotype: One end of the junction does not line up with germline, which may come from a read error. V gene TRBV20-1 combines with J gene TRBJ1-2; D remains ambiguous. The CDR3 runs 12 residues. The germline V gene encodes CDR1 DFQATT and CDR2 SNEGSKA (reference sequence). CDR3 sequence reads: CSARGGNHGYTF. As DNA, the CDR3 is TGCAGTGCTAGGGGTGGTAACCATGGCTACACCTTC.